This T cell receptor beta chain was retrieved from a study of T-cell reconstitution after alpha-beta-depleted transplantation in children. Preparing the TCRbeta library involved the use of unique molecular identifiers. In TCRdb, the PCR reads were re-called with MiXCR into one record per CDR3 protein. Here the sample spans around 400,000 distinct CDR3 sequences, over 20% being singletons. This CDR3 is built from 15 residues. V trimming: 5 bases; J trimming: 9 bases; junction bases outside the gene matches: 11. The germline V gene encodes CDR1 SEHNR and CDR2 FQNEAQ (reference sequence). This clonotype was observed a few times.

Sequenced here: PBMCs from the stem cell graft donor, sampled from the stem cell graft. This receptor was taken from a human donor who donated a stem cell graft to a child with acute myeloid leukemia. V is TRBV7-9 and J is TRBJ2-1, with 9 positions matching TRBD1. CDR3: CASSDGDREFGEQFF. In DNA form, the CDR3 reads TGTGCCAGCAGCGATGGGGACAGGGAATTCGGTGAGCAGTTCTTC.